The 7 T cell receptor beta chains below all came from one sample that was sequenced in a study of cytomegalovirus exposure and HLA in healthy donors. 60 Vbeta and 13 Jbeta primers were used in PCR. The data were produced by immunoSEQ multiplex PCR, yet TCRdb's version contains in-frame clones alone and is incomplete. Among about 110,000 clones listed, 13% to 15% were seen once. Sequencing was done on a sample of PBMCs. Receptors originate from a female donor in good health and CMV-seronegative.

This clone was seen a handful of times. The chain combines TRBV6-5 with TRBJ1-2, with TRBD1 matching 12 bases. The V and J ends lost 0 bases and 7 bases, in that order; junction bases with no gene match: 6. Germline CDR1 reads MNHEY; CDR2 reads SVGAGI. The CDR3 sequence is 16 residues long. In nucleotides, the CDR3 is TGTGCCAGCAGTTACTCTTTGGGACAGGGGGCCGGTGGCTACACCTTC. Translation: CASSYSLGQGAGGYTF.

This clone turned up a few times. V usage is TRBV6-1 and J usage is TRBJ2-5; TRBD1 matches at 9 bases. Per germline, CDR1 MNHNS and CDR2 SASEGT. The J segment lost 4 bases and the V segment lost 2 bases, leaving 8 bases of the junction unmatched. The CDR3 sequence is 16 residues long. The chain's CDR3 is CASSELGQGGIETQYF. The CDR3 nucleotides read TGTGCCAGCAGTGAATTGGGACAGGGCGGGATAGAGACCCAGTACTTC.

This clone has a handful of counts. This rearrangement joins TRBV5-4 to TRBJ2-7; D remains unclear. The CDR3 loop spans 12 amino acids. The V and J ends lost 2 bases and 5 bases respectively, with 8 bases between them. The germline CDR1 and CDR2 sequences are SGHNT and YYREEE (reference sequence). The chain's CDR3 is CASSFDIHEQYF. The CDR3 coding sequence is TGTGCCAGCAGCTTTGACATTCACGAGCAGTACTTC.

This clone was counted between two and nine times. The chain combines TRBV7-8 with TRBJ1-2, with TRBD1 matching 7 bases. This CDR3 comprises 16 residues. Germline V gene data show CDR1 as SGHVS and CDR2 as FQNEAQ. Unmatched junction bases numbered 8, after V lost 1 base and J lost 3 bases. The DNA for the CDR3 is TGTGCCAGCAGCTTAGGAGGGGGCTGGCGGGACTATGGCTACACCTTC. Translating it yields CASSLGGGWRDYGYTF.

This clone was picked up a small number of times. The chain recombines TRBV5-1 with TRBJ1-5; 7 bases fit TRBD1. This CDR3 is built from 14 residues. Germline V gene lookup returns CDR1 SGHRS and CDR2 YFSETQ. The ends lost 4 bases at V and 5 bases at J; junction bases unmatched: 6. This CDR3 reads CASSPGTEDQPQHF. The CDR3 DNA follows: TGCGCCAGCAGCCCCGGGACAGAGGATCAGCCCCAGCATTTT.

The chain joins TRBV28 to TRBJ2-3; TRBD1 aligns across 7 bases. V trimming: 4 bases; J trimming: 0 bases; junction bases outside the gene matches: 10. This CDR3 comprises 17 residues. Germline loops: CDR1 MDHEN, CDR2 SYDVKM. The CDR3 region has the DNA TGTGCCAGCAGTTCAGACAGGGACCCCTATAGCACAGATACGCAGTATTTT. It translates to CASSSDRDPYSTDTQYF.

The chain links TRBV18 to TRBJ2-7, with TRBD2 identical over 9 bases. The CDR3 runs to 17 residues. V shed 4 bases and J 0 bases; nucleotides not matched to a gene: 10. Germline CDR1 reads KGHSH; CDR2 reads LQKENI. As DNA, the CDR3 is TGTGCCAGCTCACGCGCCCGTAGCGGGAGCAGCTCCTACGAGCAGTACTTC. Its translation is CASSRARSGSSSYEQYF.